The 23 T cell receptor beta chains below come from one sample, sequenced in a study of T-cell reconstitution after alpha-beta-depleted transplantation in children. Unique molecular identifiers were built into the TCRbeta library. TCRdb passed the PCR reads through MiXCR, listing each CDR3 protein once. This table has approximately 200,000 distinct CDR3 sequences, just over 14% appearing once. This specimen consisted of PBMCs from the stem cell graft donor, obtained from the stem cell graft. The receptors stem from a human donor who donated a stem cell graft to a child with acute lymphoblastic leukemia.

Ten or more counts support this clonotype. The chain carries TRBV20-1 and TRBJ2-3, with D perhaps TRBD2 (5 bases). Trimming stripped 4 bases from V and 2 bases from J, with 10 bases between. Germline-derived CDR1 and CDR2 are DFQATT and SNEGSKA (reference sequence). This CDR3 is built from 13 residues. DNA for the CDR3: TGCAGTGCTAAGAGCGGAATCACAGATACGCAGTATTTT. Protein sequence: CSAKSGITDTQYF.

On this clonotype itself: One end of the junction varies from germline; a read error may be responsible. J is TRBJ2-6 and V is TRBV5-1; TRBD2 matches at 12 bases. The CDR3 is 16 amino acids. Looked up from germline, CDR1 is SGHRS and CDR2 is YFSETQ. The chain's CDR3 is CASPTSGRRGANGLTF. DNA for the CDR3: TGCGCCAGCCCCACTAGCGGGAGGCGTGGGGCCAACGGCCTGACTTTC. Combining the CDR3 with reference TRBV5-1 and TRBJ2-6 gives the whole variable domain KAGVTQTPRYLIKTRGQQVTLSCSPISGHRSVSWYQQTPGQGLQFLFEYFSETQRNKGNFPGRFSGRQFSNSRSEMNVSTLELGDSALYLCASPTSGRRGANGLTFGAGSRLTVL.

The chain is built from TRBV19 and TRBJ2-1, with no clear D. CDR1 is LNHDA and CDR2 is SQIVND in the germline V gene (reference sequence). Deletions cut 7 bases from V and 7 bases from J, with 14 bases between. The CDR3 is 13 residues long. CDR3 sequence (DNA): TGTGCCAGTACCCCGACACCCGAGAATGAGCAGTTCTTC. Amino acid sequence: CASTPTPENEQFF.

As regards this clonotype: Since a much larger clone is just one base distant, this may be a read error. This chain connects TRBV7-2 to TRBJ2-7; 7 nucleotides line up with TRBD2. Trimming took 2 bases from V and 4 from J; bases not matched to a gene: 5. CDR3 length: 14 amino acids. Germline CDR1 reads SGHTA; CDR2 reads FQGNSA. DNA for the CDR3: TGTGCCAGCAGCTTACATACGGGAGGTTACGAGCAGTACTTC. Encoded protein: CASSLHTGGYEQYF.

There are many counts of this clonotype. The rearrangement joins TRBV27 to TRBJ2-1, with 7 bases aligning to TRBD2. V lost 0 bases, J lost 2 bases, and 1 base stayed unmatched. The germline CDR1 and CDR2 sequences are MNHEY and SMNVEV (reference sequence). The CDR3 consists of 15 residues. Written as DNA, the CDR3 is TGTGCCAGCAGTTTATCGGGGACTACCTACAATGAGCAGTTCTTC. Translation gives CASSLSGTTYNEQFF.

This clonotype came up many times. The V call is TRBV5-5, the J call TRBJ2-2; TRBD1 matches at 9 bases. This CDR3 is 14 amino acids long. With 4 bases clipped from V and 5 bases from J, the junction kept 3 bases outside the gene matches. The germline V gene has CDR1 SGHKS and CDR2 YYEKEE (reference sequence). As DNA, the CDR3 is TGTGCCAGCAGCAAGACAGGGGGGACCGGGGAGCTGTTTTTT. Translated: CASSKTGGTGELFF.

This clonotype was counted at least ten times. The V gene is TRBV20-1, the J gene TRBJ2-1; 10 bases align to TRBD2. The CDR3 length is 15 residues. Germline lookup yields CDR1 DFQATT and CDR2 SNEGSKA (reference sequence). Trimming at V came to 6 bases and at J to 4 bases, leaving 9 bases not matched to a gene. CDR3 in amino acids: CSARRTSGYYNEQFF. For the CDR3, the DNA is TGCAGTGCGAGAAGGACTAGCGGATATTACAATGAGCAGTTCTTC.

The J gene is TRBJ2-7, the V gene TRBV30; no clear D gene. The germline V gene has CDR1 GTSNPN and CDR2 SVGIG (reference sequence). The CDR3 spans 14 residues. Trimming removed 3 bases from V and 0 bases from J, with 12 bases in between. The CDR3 reads CAWSRWGNSYEQYF. In DNA form, the CDR3 reads TGTGCCTGGAGCCGATGGGGAAACTCCTACGAGCAGTACTTC.

At least ten counts were recorded for this clonotype. The V and J genes are TRBV10-3 and TRBJ2-7; TRBD2 agrees at 8 bases. Germline CDR1 ENHRY, CDR2 SYGVKD. Unmatched junction bases numbered 6, after V lost 6 bases and J lost 2 bases. The CDR3 consists of 14 residues. CDR3 in amino acids: CAISRETSAYEQYF. The CDR3, as DNA: TGTGCCATCAGCAGGGAGACTAGCGCCTACGAGCAGTACTTC.

This clonotype came up many times. The chain employs TRBV5-5 and TRBJ1-1; D call uncertain. V shed 2 bases and J shed 0 bases, with 8 bases lying between them. Germline lookup yields CDR1 SGHKS and CDR2 YYEKEE (reference sequence). The CDR3 sequence is 14 residues long. The CDR3 DNA sequence: TGTGCCAGCAGCTTCACACTCGTGAACACTGAAGCTTTCTTT. It translates to CASSFTLVNTEAFF.

On this clonotype itself: A much bigger clone sits one base away, suggesting this may be a read error. The gene calls are TRBV5-1 and TRBJ2-1; the match to TRBD2 covers 9 bases. This CDR3 is built from 17 residues. From germline, CDR1 is SGHRS and CDR2 YFSETQ. The trim removed 5 bases at V and 8 bases at J, leaving 17 bases unmatched. The CDR3 DNA is TGCGCCAGCAGTACCCTCATGGCGGGAGGGCTAGGCGATGAGCAGTTCTTC. This encodes CASSTLMAGGLGDEQFF.

This clonotype was observed a few times. The rearrangement links TRBV12-3 or TRBV12-4 to TRBJ1-1; D remains ambiguous. Trimming took 6 bases from V and 2 from J, leaving 10 bases between them. There are 13 residues in the CDR3. CDR3 sequence reads: CASSIQQNTEAFF. The CDR3 coding sequence is TGTGCCAGCAGCATTCAACAAAACACTGAAGCTTTCTTT.

This chain joins TRBV30 and TRBJ2-7; D not resolved. CDR1 is GTSNPN, CDR2 SVGIG, per germline (reference sequence). V lost 0 bases and J lost 6, with 12 bases in between. This CDR3 is built from 13 residues. In nucleotides, the CDR3 is TGTGCCTGGAGTGTACATGGTACAGTCGAGCAGTACTTC. Its protein product is CAWSVHGTVEQYF.

This clonotype was seen repeatedly, ten times or more. The J gene is TRBJ2-2, the V gene TRBV20-1; TRBD2 is a possible D gene (5 bases). Germline CDR1 and CDR2: DFQATT and SNEGSKA (reference sequence). The CDR3 is made up of 13 amino acids. V was cut by 3 bases and J by 4 bases, with 9 bases left in between. CDR3 sequence reads: CSARDSSTGELFF. CDR3 nucleotides: TGCAGTGCTAGGGACTCTTCCACCGGGGAGCTGTTTTTT.

This clonotype was detected many times. V and J are TRBV5-5 and TRBJ2-7, with 7 nucleotides matching TRBD1. CDR1 SGHKS and CDR2 YYEKEE come from the germline V gene (reference sequence). This CDR3 comprises 13 residues. The junction had 6 bases not matched to a gene; V was cut back by 4 bases and J by 5 bases. The CDR3 DNA sequence: TGTGCCAGCAGCGCGACAGGGTACCACGAGCAGTACTTC. Amino acid sequence: CASSATGYHEQYF.

In this sample, this clonotype turned up many times. CDR3 DNA sequence: TGCAGCGTTGAAGATGGGGGTGCCACTGAAGCTTTCTTT. This gives the protein CSVEDGGATEAFF. The chain uses TRBV29-1 and TRBJ1-1; TRBD1 is a possible D gene (5 bases). The CDR3 is 13 amino acids. Deletions cut 0 bases from V and 4 bases from J, with 9 bases between. The germline gives CDR1 SQVTM, CDR2 ANQGSEA. The complete variable domain, with remaining parts taken from reference TRBV29-1 and TRBJ1-1, reads SAVISQKPSRDICQRGTSLTIQCQVDSQVTMMFWYRQQPGQSLTLIATANQGSEATYESGFVIDKFPISRPNLTFSTLTVSNMSPEDSSIYLCSVEDGGATEAFFGQGTRLTVV.

A note on this clonotype: With a much larger clone just one base away, this may be a read error. The genes are TRBV28 and TRBJ1-5, with TRBD1 matching 8 bases. CDR3 size: 15 residues. Germline-derived CDR1 and CDR2 are MDHEN and SYDVKM. As DNA, the CDR3 is TGTGCCAGCGGTTTAATCCAGGGGGCGAATCAGCCCCAGCATTTT. Translated: CASGLIQGANQPQHF.

Concerning this clonotype: This may arise from a read error, as a much more abundant clone is one base away. This rearrangement joins TRBV13 to TRBJ2-7; D perhaps matches TRBD2 (6 bases). The germline gives CDR1 PRHDT, CDR2 FYEKMQ (reference sequence). The CDR3 extends over 15 amino acids. V shed 5 bases and J shed 0 bases, with 14 bases lying between them. CDR3 sequence reads: CASSPEGRSSYEQYF. The CDR3 DNA follows: TGTGCCAGCAGCCCGGAGGGCAGGAGCTCCTACGAGCAGTACTTC.

This clonotype has at least ten counts. The chain combines TRBV3-1 with TRBJ2-2; no definite D call. This CDR3 comprises 12 residues. Germline loops: CDR1 LGHDT, CDR2 YNNKEL (reference sequence). With 1 base removed from V and 7 bases from J, the gap between germline ends came to 4 bases. CDR3 sequence: CASSQADGELFF. The CDR3 nucleotides are TGTGCCAGCAGCCAAGCGGACGGGGAGCTGTTTTTT.

This clonotype was detected only a few times. The chain recombines TRBV5-1 with TRBJ2-7; possible D gene TRBD1, 5 bases. This CDR3 has 13 residues. V was shortened by 1 base and J by 9 bases, with 14 bases between the two germline ends. The germline V gene encodes CDR1 SGHRS and CDR2 YFSETQ. The CDR3 sequence: CASSLTGNSGQYF. The CDR3 DNA follows: TGCGCCAGCAGCTTGACAGGAAATTCCGGGCAGTACTTC.

There are many counts of this clonotype. This chain joins TRBV5-1 and TRBJ2-1; 9 bases line up with TRBD2. This CDR3 region has 18 residues. Germline values: CDR1 SGHRS, CDR2 YFSETQ. Trimming removed 1 base from V and 7 bases from J; junction bases left unmatched: 15. The CDR3 is CASSLISGSSGVLNEQFF. DNA of the CDR3: TGCGCCAGCAGCTTGATTAGCGGGAGCTCCGGAGTACTGAATGAGCAGTTCTTC.

This clonotype was detected a few times. V and J are TRBV7-9 and TRBJ1-2; D perhaps matches TRBD1 (6 bases). V was trimmed by 0 bases and J by 10 bases, leaving 12 bases between them. The CDR3 consists of 13 residues. CDR1 SEHNR and CDR2 FQNEAQ come from the germline V gene (reference sequence). CDR3 DNA sequence: TGTGCCAGCAGCTTAGCAACCGGACAGCTCTACACCTTC. Its protein product is CASSLATGQLYTF.

At least ten counts were recorded for this clonotype. The chain couples TRBV5-1 to TRBJ1-1; D ambiguous. Per the germline V gene, CDR1 is SGHRS and CDR2 is YFSETQ. V was shortened by 4 bases and J by 1 base, with 11 bases between the two germline ends. The CDR3 extends over 14 amino acids. Here the CDR3 reads CASSPEPWNTEAFF. The CDR3 DNA sequence: TGCGCCAGCAGCCCGGAGCCATGGAACACTGAAGCTTTCTTT. The full variable domain, with the rest looked up from reference TRBV5-1 and TRBJ1-1, is KAGVTQTPRYLIKTRGQQVTLSCSPISGHRSVSWYQQTPGQGLQFLFEYFSETQRNKGNFPGRFSGRQFSNSRSEMNVSTLELGDSALYLCASSPEPWNTEAFFGQGTRLTVV.